Listed here is a single TCR beta chain. Antigen specificity is unknown. Cells defined as naive were viable CD3+CD4+ or CD3+CD8+ and CCR7+CD45RA+CD45RO-CD95-CD27+CD28+. On the day of bone marrow donation, the related graft donor provided peripheral blood. Trimming cost V 5 bases and J 2 bases; bases outside gene matches: 12. CDR3 length: 17 residues. Germline V gene sequence: CDR1 LNHDA, CDR2 SQIVND (reference sequence). The entry originates in a study of T cells after posttransplantation cyclophosphamide. Study results and caveats: Tissue-infiltrating T cells from skin or gut overlapped little with blood T cells. Recipient CMV seropositivity and CMV reactivation strongly tracked TRB clonality.

Profiling relied on immunoSEQ multiplex PCR, and the TCRdb table lists in-frame clones only, not all of them. This repertoire shows tens of thousands of clones, 95% to 98% found once; its top ten account for around 0.14%. The sequencing sample was made of naive CD4+ T cells sorted from PBMCs. V usage is TRBV19 and J usage is TRBJ2-3, with 8 nucleotides matching TRBD1. This receptor was identified in a man aged 50-60 years in good health, CMV-negative, and a related stem cell transplant donor. CDR3 loop: CASSSRTGKAPTDTQYF. The CDR3 nucleotides read TGTGCCAGTAGTTCACGGACAGGGAAAGCGCCCACAGATACGCAGTATTTT.